This paragraph reports one T cell receptor beta chain. Its specificity is not known. The sample is drawn from a study of shared clonotypes between healthy human individuals. Study-wide results and caveats: For naive CD4 cells, 4% to 6% of clonotypes were shared across a few donors. Large sequencing depth failed to make sorted-subset sequencing complete, rarefaction showed.

All donors qualified as healthy HIV-negative adults and had experienced no recent acute infections or vaccinations. The split of CD4+ cells yielded CD45RA+ naive and CD45RA-negative memory subsets. Profiling relied on immunoSEQ multiplex PCR, and the TCRdb table lists in-frame clones only, not all of them. The top ten hold approximately 0.4% of the sample, which has about 2.3 million clones, under 95% seen once. The CDR3 spans 16 residues. Germline values: CDR1 SQVTM, CDR2 ANQGSEA. V was pared by 6 bases and J by 7 bases, with 11 bases of the junction left unmatched. The receptor's source is a man in his late teens or twenties in good health. Some clones in this sample may be carry-over from other donors' samples. The source material was naive CD4+ T cells from PBMCs. Subset defined: CD45RA+ positively selected. This chain links TRBV29-1 with TRBJ2-1; 14 bases fit TRBD2. CDR3 in DNA: TGCAGCGTCGGTCCCGGGACTAGCGGGAGTGGGAATGAGCAGTTCTTC. It codes for CSVGPGTSGSGNEQFF.